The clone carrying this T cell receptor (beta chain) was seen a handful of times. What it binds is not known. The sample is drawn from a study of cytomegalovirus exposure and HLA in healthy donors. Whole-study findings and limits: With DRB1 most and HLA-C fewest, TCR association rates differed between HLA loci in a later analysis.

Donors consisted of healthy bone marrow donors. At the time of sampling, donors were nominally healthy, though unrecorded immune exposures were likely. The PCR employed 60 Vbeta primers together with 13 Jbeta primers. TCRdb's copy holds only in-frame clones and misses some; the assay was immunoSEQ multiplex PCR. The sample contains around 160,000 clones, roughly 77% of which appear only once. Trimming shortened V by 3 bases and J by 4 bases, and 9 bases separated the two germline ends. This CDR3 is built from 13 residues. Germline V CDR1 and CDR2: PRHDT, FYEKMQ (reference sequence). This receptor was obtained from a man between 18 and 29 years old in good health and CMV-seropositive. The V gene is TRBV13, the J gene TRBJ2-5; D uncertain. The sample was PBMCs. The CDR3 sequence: CASSFSSRETQYF. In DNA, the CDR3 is TGTGCCAGCAGCTTTTCAAGTAGAGAGACCCAGTACTTC.